This is a list of T cell receptor beta chains from one sample in a study of T cell responses to AZD1222 COVID-19 vaccine. Assay: immunoSEQ multiplex PCR; the TCRdb copy retains only in-frame clones and omits some. This table has about 180,000 clones, roughly 91% appearing once. The sequencing used peripheral blood, collected 28 days after the second dose of the MenACWY control vaccine. These TCRs come from an adult who received the MenACWY meningococcal vaccine as a control. Both conserved end residues are part of each CDR3. Each record gives: J gene, clone size, V gene, D gene, CDR3 DNA, CDR3 protein. D genes are given only for firm matches. Rows may omit the clone size; those that give it use once, few, many or a size class.

TRBJ1-1	few	TRBV7-2	TRBD1	TGTGCCAGCAGCTTAATGGCAGGGGGAGGCACTGAAGCTTTCTTT	CASSLMAGGGTEAFF
TRBJ1-1	.	TRBV9	.	TGTGCCAGCAGCCCCGGCCCCGGGGGGCCCACTGAAGCTTTCTTT	CASSPGPGGPTEAFF
TRBJ1-5	.	TRBV28	.	TGTGCCAGCAGTTTGGGGAATGCGGATCAGCCCCAGCATTTT	CASSLGNADQPQHF
TRBJ2-7	.	TRBV7-9	TRBD1	TGTGCCAGCGCCCCCAGAAGGGGGCCCTACGAGCAGTACTTC	CASAPRRGPYEQYF
TRBJ1-1	.	TRBV11-2	TRBD1	TGTGCCAGCAGCTTCGACAGGGCGATGTACACTGAAGCTTTCTTT	CASSFDRAMYTEAFF
TRBJ2-1	.	TRBV29-1	.	TGCAGCGTTGAGGAGGGAAGCATATTTGTGGAGCAGTTCTTC	CSVEEGSIFVEQFF
TRBJ1-4	.	TRBV18	.	TGTGCCAGCTCACCCGGACTGAATGAAAAACTGTTTTTT	CASSPGLNEKLFF
TRBJ1-5	.	TRBV30	.	TGTGCCTGGAGTGTACAAACGGCGGGAGGTCAGCCCCAGCATTTT	CAWSVQTAGGQPQHF
TRBJ1-3	.	TRBV6-5	.	TGTGCCAGCAGTTACACCCCAGGGGCTGGAAACACCATATATTTT	CASSYTPGAGNTIYF
TRBJ2-7	.	TRBV15	TRBD1	TGTGCCACCAGCGGGGGACAGGGATCCTACGAGCAGTACTTC	CATSGGQGSYEQYF
TRBJ1-2	.	TRBV7-9	.	TGTGCCAGCAGCGTGCCCGGGGGAGGTGAACGTGGCTACACCTTC	CASSVPGGGERGYTF
TRBJ2-3	.	TRBV5-1	TRBD2	TGCGCCAGCAGCTTGGACCTAGCGGGGCCCTCGGGTACGCAGTATTTT	CASSLDLAGPSGTQYF
TRBJ1-2	.	TRBV5-1	TRBD1	TGCGCCAGCAGCCTGACAGGGTTCTCTAACTATGGCTACACCTTC	CASSLTGFSNYGYTF
TRBJ2-3	.	TRBV29-1	.	TGCAGCGTTGCAGTCTCCGACAGTCCGACAGATACGCAGTATTTT	CSVAVSDSPTDTQYF
TRBJ2-2	.	TRBV5-4	.	TGTGCCAGCAGCTTGGACAGGGCGAACACCGGGGAGCTGTTTTTT	CASSLDRANTGELFF
TRBJ1-2	.	TRBV30	TRBD1	TGTGCCTGGAGTTTGGGACAGGGGTATGGCTACACCTTC	CAWSLGQGYGYTF
TRBJ1-5	once	TRBV2	.	TGTGCCAGCGGGTGGGGTGGCAATCAGCCCCAGCATTTT	CASGWGGNQPQHF
TRBJ1-4	.	TRBV27	.	TGTGCCAGCAGTAAGATGGCAGGGGCTAATGAAAAACTGTTTTTT	CASSKMAGANEKLFF
TRBJ1-5	.	TRBV2	.	TGTGCCAGCAACGGCCTGCTAGAAAATCAGCCCCAGCATTTT	CASNGLLENQPQHF
TRBJ1-1	.	TRBV27	TRBD1	TGTGCCAGCAGAATAGGACAGGGATGGGCTGAAGCTTTCTTT	CASRIGQGWAEAFF
TRBJ1-1	.	TRBV30	.	TGTGCCTGGAGCGGGGGGGGCAAGAACACTGAAGCTTTCTTT	CAWSGGGKNTEAFF
TRBJ2-7	.	TRBV7-2	.	TGTGCCAGCAGGGAACGGGGGGCTAGCTCCTACGAGCAGTACTTC	CASRERGASSYEQYF
TRBJ1-2	once	TRBV15	.	TGTGCCACCAGCAGAGATCTCAGGAGCTATGGCTACACCTTC	CATSRDLRSYGYTF
TRBJ1-1	once	TRBV28	.	TGTGCCAGCAGTCCCACTGGAATGGGTGAAGCTTTCTTT	CASSPTGMGEAFF
TRBJ1-2	once	TRBV19	.	TGTGCCAGTAGTATCACAACAGTCGCCTATGGCTACACCTTC	CASSITTVAYGYTF
TRBJ1-3	.	TRBV6-6	.	TGTGCCAGCAGCAAGGAACAGCTTGGAAACACCATATATTTT	CASSKEQLGNTIYF
TRBJ1-3	.	TRBV12-3/TRBV12-4	.	TGTGCCAGCAGTTTGTTTGGGGGAAACACCATATATTTT	CASSLFGGNTIYF
TRBJ1-1	few	TRBV30	TRBD1	TGTGCCTGGAGCTTCGTGGGACAGGGGACCACTGAAGCTTTCTTT	CAWSFVGQGTTEAFF
TRBJ2-7	once	TRBV6-5	.	TGTGCCAGCAGTTACCAGCGGGAGCAGTACTTC	CASSYQREQYF
TRBJ1-2	.	TRBV19	TRBD1	TGTGCCAGTAGTATCCGGACAGGGGGGGTCGGCTATGGCTACACCTTC	CASSIRTGGVGYGYTF
TRBJ2-5	.	TRBV2	.	TGTGCCAGCACTGAGATTACTAGCACCCAGTACTTC	CASTEITSTQYF
TRBJ1-1	.	TRBV7-2	.	TGTGCCAGCAGCTTAAGGGGGACGGTTGAAGCTTTCTTT	CASSLRGTVEAFF
TRBJ2-7	.	TRBV18	.	TGTGCCAGCTCACCTTCGACAGGATCCTACGAGCAGTACTTC	CASSPSTGSYEQYF
TRBJ2-7	.	TRBV2	.	TGTGCCAGCAGTGAAAACTTTGCGGGGAGCGAGCAGTACTTC	CASSENFAGSEQYF
TRBJ1-6	.	TRBV5-4	.	TGTGCCAGCAGCACGCGCTCAGGAGGGAATTCACCCCTCCACTTT	CASSTRSGGNSPLHF
TRBJ1-2	.	TRBV5-1	.	TGCGCCAGCAGCTTCCGGGACGGCGATGGCTACACCTTC	CASSFRDGDGYTF
TRBJ1-5	.	TRBV2	.	TGTGCCAGCATGGGTCAGGGATTAAGCAATCAGCCCCAGCATTTT	CASMGQGLSNQPQHF
TRBJ2-3	.	TRBV6-5	TRBD2	TGTGCCAGCAGTTATGCGGGACTAAGCACAGATACGCAGTATTTT	CASSYAGLSTDTQYF
TRBJ1-6	.	TRBV27	TRBD1	TGTGCCAGCAGCCTACAGGGGGCGGTGGGTAATTCACCCCTCCACTTT	CASSLQGAVGNSPLHF
TRBJ1-1	.	TRBV7-9	.	TGTGCCAGCAGCTTTCTGGGTCGGATGAACACTGAAGCTTTCTTT	CASSFLGRMNTEAFF
TRBJ1-1	.	TRBV6-2/TRBV6-3	.	TGTGCCAGCAGTCGCGCCGGACAAAGCCACACTGAAGCTTTCTTT	CASSRAGQSHTEAFF
TRBJ1-2	.	TRBV7-3	.	TGTGCCAGCAGCTTAACTGGCAGCAGAAACTATGGCTACACCTTC	CASSLTGSRNYGYTF
TRBJ2-1	.	TRBV5-5	TRBD1	TGTGCCAGCAGCTTGGGACAGGGGGTCTACAATGAGCAGTTCTTC	CASSLGQGVYNEQFF
TRBJ1-6	.	TRBV14	.	TGTGCCAGCAGCCGGCAGGGTCTCTATAATTCACCCCTCCACTTT	CASSRQGLYNSPLHF
TRBJ1-1	once	TRBV3-1/TRBV3-2	TRBD1	TGTGCCAGCAGCGCAGCCCCAGGGGGCACTGAAGCTTTCTTT	CASSAAPGGTEAFF